Detailed here is one T cell receptor beta chain. Its target antigen remains unknown. At one end, the junction sequence differs from germline, possibly due to a read error. From its cysteine to its phenylalanine, the CDR3 spans 17 amino acids. The kept DNA is CDR3 alone, 51 bases in frame from the first base. The germline V gene encodes CDR1 SSHAT and CDR2 FNYEAQ (reference sequence). The entry originates in a study of blood T cell repertoires in COVID-19 (dated by TCRdb to 2018 to 2021). With respect to the entire study: Collaborator samples came from the United States, Italy and Spain and covered acute and convalescent phases of COVID-19. Samples were obtained from the ongoing ImmuneRACE study (first 160 participants) and from 1,254 subjects provided by 6 global collaborators. Where available, HLA class I and class II types were taken from metadata supplied by the sample provider and were not determined by assay-based typing. Subjects who had been exposed to COVID-19, were actively infected with it, or had recovered from it provided the deeply sampled blood TCRbeta repertoires that made up the dataset. The material from the prospective study consisted of cDNA or gDNA derived from T cells, B-cell-depleted T cells, or PBMCs. Sample metadata almost always included a de-identified subject ID, COVID-19 status, age in years and sex. A freely available public database, intended as a resource for researchers studying the immune response to SARS-CoV-2, is where the repertoires were released. Here is what the overall study found, with its caveats: Clinical and demographic metadata were provided uncurated, with the amount varying by source and participant.

One collaborating source in Seattle enrolled patients while the patients were actively infected and followed the patients over time throughout the course of disease. Collaborating institutions collected whole blood in K2EDTA tubes following their own protocols. Collaborator samples were shipped for TCRbeta analysis as frozen whole blood, isolated PBMCs, or DNA extracted from either sample type. The immunoSEQ Assay, a bias-controlled multiplex PCR, was used to amplify TCRbeta CDR3 regions from genomic DNA. For the original study's pipeline: Nucleated cell counts per sample were estimated from amplification of reference gene primers within the assay. To quantify the absolute abundance of each unique TCRbeta CDR3 rearrangement, sequence reads were collapsed and filtered. Productive Simpson clonality was computed per sample as the square root of Simpson's diversity index over productive rearrangements. Held by TCRdb, this immuneACCESS table contains in-frame sequences only and omits some clones. Under half of the omission traces to an unresolved V gene where checked; the cause of the rest is unknown. V, J and clone size reflect that table, while D and trimming were determined from the DNA. The sample profile shows a few hundred thousand clones; nearly 90% of them were found once. Of the sample, around 0.97% falls within the top ten clones.

This TCR was sampled from a woman aged 40-49 years with COVID-19, enrolled during active disease. The V and J segments used are TRBV7-7 and TRBJ2-5; 5 matching bases give a weak D call of TRBD2. The sequencing sample was made of peripheral blood. The encoded CDR3 is CASSLGPGAEKGETQYF. At the DNA level, the sequence is TGTGCTAGCAGCTTAGGCCCCGGAGCGGAGAAAGGGGAGACCCAGTACTTC.